The 4 T cell receptor beta chains reported below all come from one sample, sequenced in a study of T-cell reconstitution after alpha-beta-depleted transplantation in children. A library of TCRbeta sequences, prepared with unique molecular identifiers, was generated. TCRdb redid the calling of the PCR reads with MiXCR, one entry per CDR3 protein. Of around 420,000 distinct CDR3 sequences detected, roughly 16% appear once; the ten largest clones hold 25% to 30%. Specimen: PBMCs, mostly from graft donor cells, collected 360 days after TCRalphabeta/CD19-depleted stem cell transplant. The origin of the receptors is a boy less than two years old who had a stem cell transplant for Wiskott-Aldrich syndrome, so the T cells may come from the graft donor.

The V and J genes are TRBV3-1 and TRBJ1-1; no definite D call. With 0 bases removed from V and 11 bases from J, the gap between germline ends came to 13 bases. The CDR3 consists of 13 residues. Germline V CDR1 and CDR2: LGHDT, YNNKEL (reference sequence). The CDR3 DNA reads as TGTGCCAGCAGCCAAGATAGGGCAGGCTTGGCTTTCTTT. Amino acid sequence: CASSQDRAGLAFF.

The chain joins TRBV6-2 or TRBV6-3 to TRBJ2-7, with D perhaps TRBD1 (5 bases). This CDR3 is built from 15 residues. CDR1 MNHEY and CDR2 SVGEGT come from the germline V gene. Trimming took 5 bases from V and 4 from J, leaving 18 bases between them. The CDR3, as DNA: TGTGCCAGCAGTCAAATCGGCAGGGCCCATTACGAGCAGTACTTC. Translation: CASSQIGRAHYEQYF.

This clonotype was counted only a few times. The chain uses TRBV5-1 and TRBJ2-5; 8 bases line up with TRBD2. V lost 3 bases and J lost 8; bases outside the gene matches: 9. CDR3 length: 14 amino acids. Germline CDR1 and CDR2: SGHRS and YFSETQ. CDR3 residues: CASSSRTSWGTQYF. The CDR3 DNA sequence: TGCGCCAGCAGCTCCCGGACTAGCTGGGGAACCCAGTACTTC. The whole variable domain, remainder taken from reference TRBV5-1 and TRBJ2-5, is KAGVTQTPRYLIKTRGQQVTLSCSPISGHRSVSWYQQTPGQGLQFLFEYFSETQRNKGNFPGRFSGRQFSNSRSEMNVSTLELGDSALYLCASSSRTSWGTQYFGPGTRLLVL.

The chain uses TRBV30 and TRBJ2-7; 7 bases map to TRBD2. This CDR3 spans 15 amino acids. Germline V gene data show CDR1 as GTSNPN and CDR2 as SVGIG (reference sequence). The V gene end was trimmed by 0 bases and the J gene end by 0 bases; junction bases not matched to a gene: 5. This CDR3 reads CAWSVGGGSSYEQYF. The CDR3 bases are TGTGCCTGGAGTGTAGGCGGGGGAAGCTCCTACGAGCAGTACTTC.